A single sample is the source of the 3 T cell receptor beta chains below, sequenced in a study of radiotherapy plus CTLA-4 blockade in lung cancer. The table came from immunoSEQ multiplex PCR; TCRdb's copy has only in-frame clones and leaves some out. The sample yields 90,000 to 150,000 clones, 75% to 80% seen once. The material was peripheral blood, obtained from a patient treated with radiotherapy plus ipilimumab. These receptors all stem from a human donor with non-small cell lung cancer who had a partial response to radiotherapy plus ipilimumab.

A few counts support this clone. The rearrangement joins TRBV5-4 to TRBJ2-7, with TRBD1 matching over 8 bases. Germline assignment: CDR1 SGHNT and CDR2 YYREEE (reference sequence). Germline trimming cut 4 bases from V and 3 bases from J; bases unmatched to any gene: 9. This CDR3 has 15 amino acids. The CDR3 DNA follows: TGTGCCAGCAGCCTACAGGACAGGGCTCTCTACGAGCAGTACTTC. Translated, it gives CASSLQDRALYEQYF.

The genes are TRBV7-8 and TRBJ1-1; no reliable D call. Between the trimmed V and J ends, which lost 5 bases and 2 bases, there was a span of 9 bases. Germline values: CDR1 SGHVS, CDR2 FQNEAQ. The CDR3 consists of 13 residues. The CDR3, as DNA: TGTGCCAGCAGCCTCCAGGCAAACACTGAAGCTTTCTTT. Its protein is CASSLQANTEAFF.

This chain joins TRBV30 and TRBJ1-5; the match to TRBD1 covers 9 bases. J gave up 3 bases and V 0 bases, and 12 bases lay outside the gene matches. This CDR3 comprises 18 residues. Germline CDR1 reads GTSNPN; CDR2 reads SVGIG (reference sequence). CDR3 DNA: TGTGCCTGGAGTGTAGCCTCCGGGACAGGGCCCTCCAATCAGCCCCAGCATTTT. This gives the protein CAWSVASGTGPSNQPQHF.